The rows below give T cell receptor beta chains drawn from one sample of a study of shared clonotypes between healthy human individuals. Repertoires were generated with immunoSEQ multiplex PCR, while TCRdb's copy carries only in-frame clones and drops some. This table holds nearly 600,000 clones, less than 97% found once. The sample was naive CD8+ T cells sorted from blood. The source of these receptors is a woman in her 30s in good health. Each CDR3 is given with its conserved first and last residue. D genes are given only for firm matches. Some rows have no size entry. The others give once, few or many, or a class for an expanded clone.

>TRBJ2-1|NA|NA|TRBV27
TGTGCCAGCAGTTTATCAGCCGGGAGCTCCTACAATGAGCAGTTCTTC
CASSLSAGSSYNEQFF
>TRBJ1-1|NA|NA|TRBV10-2
TGCGCCAGCAGTGAGCCCACAGGGTTGAACACTGAAGCTTTCTTT
CASSEPTGLNTEAFF
>TRBJ2-4|TRBD2|NA|TRBV30
TGTGCGGGGAGGGACCGAGCCAAAAACATTCAGTACTTC
CAGRDRAKNIQYF
>TRBJ1-3|NA|NA|TRBV30
TGTGCCTGGAGTGCCCCCTTAGGAAGCAAGGGAAACACCATATATTTT
CAWSAPLGSKGNTIYF
>TRBJ2-1|NA|NA|TRBV27
TGTGCCAGCAGTTGGATCAGCGGAGACTTTAACAATGAGCAGTTCTTC
CASSWISGDFNNEQFF
>TRBJ2-2|TRBD1|NA|TRBV27
TGTGCCAGCAGTTTGGGGACAGGGGACACCGGGGAGCTGTTTTTT
CASSLGTGDTGELFF
>TRBJ2-7|TRBD1|NA|TRBV28
TGTGCCAGCAGGGACGGGACAGGGTCCTACGAGCAGTACTTC
CASRDGTGSYEQYF
>TRBJ2-7|NA|once|TRBV5-4
TGTGCCAGCAGCTATTTCCGGTCCTACGAGCAGTACTTC
CASSYFRSYEQYF
>TRBJ1-3|TRBD1|NA|TRBV19
TGTGCCAGTAGTGCGTGGACAGGGGAACGAAACACCATATATTTT
CASSAWTGERNTIYF
>TRBJ1-4|TRBD1|NA|TRBV6-5
TGTGCCAGCAGTCCCTGGACAGGAGGCAATGAAAAACTGTTTTTT
CASSPWTGGNEKLFF
>TRBJ2-6|NA|NA|TRBV28
TGTGCCAGCAGTTTAAGGAGCCGCTCTGGGGCCAACGTCCTGACTTTC
CASSLRSRSGANVLTF
>TRBJ2-7|TRBD2|NA|TRBV11-3
TGTGCCAGCAGCTCGCCCCGGGACTACGATAGGAGCTCCTACGAGCAGTACTTC
CASSSPRDYDRSSYEQYF
>TRBJ1-2|NA|NA|TRBV1
TGCACCAGCAGCCAAGAGTTTGACAGGGAGGTTTATGGCTACACCTTC
CTSSQEFDREVYGYTF
>TRBJ2-7|NA|NA|TRBV7-9
TGTGCCAGCAGCTTATCGGACGAGCAGTACTTC
CASSLSDEQYF
>TRBJ2-1|TRBD2|NA|TRBV7-2
TGTGCCAGCAGCCCTTTAAGCGGGGCCTGGTCTGAGCAGTTCTTC
CASSPLSGAWSEQFF
>TRBJ1-2|NA|NA|TRBV10-2
TGCGCCAGCAGTGACAGGAGTTACGGCTACACCTTC
CASSDRSYGYTF
>TRBJ1-1|NA|NA|TRBV29-1
TGCAGCGTTGAAGATTGGGAGGATCTAAACACTGAAGCTTTCTTT
CSVEDWEDLNTEAFF
>TRBJ1-1|NA|NA|TRBV29-1
TGCAGCGTTGCTGATTATGGGACGTCTGAAGCTTTCTTT
CSVADYGTSEAFF
>TRBJ2-7|NA|NA|TRBV20-1
TGCAGTGCACAACAGTCCTACGAGCAGTACTTC
CSAQQSYEQYF
>TRBJ2-2|NA|NA|TRBV25-1
TGTGCCAGCAGTGAACGGACCGGGGAGCTGTTTTTT
CASSERTGELFF
>TRBJ1-5|TRBD1|NA|TRBV2
TGTGCCAGCAGTGAGACAGGGGGCGAGGGCAATCAGCCCCAGCATTTT
CASSETGGEGNQPQHF
>TRBJ2-1|NA|NA|TRBV7-9
TGTGCCAGCAGCTTAGACGGACTGCCCATCGAGCAGTTCTTC
CASSLDGLPIEQFF
>TRBJ2-2|TRBD1|NA|TRBV5-6
TGTGCCAGCAGCTGGGGGACAGGGGGCGGGGAGCTGTTTTTT
CASSWGTGGGELFF
>TRBJ1-2|TRBD1|NA|TRBV27
TGTGCCAGCAGTTTAAAGCTTTGGGACAGGGTTTTTTATGGCTACACCTTC
CASSLKLWDRVFYGYTF
>TRBJ1-2|TRBD1|NA|TRBV11-2
TGTGCCAGCAGCCACACGGGACAGACCTATGGCTACACCTTC
CASSHTGQTYGYTF
>TRBJ1-2|TRBD1|few|TRBV5-6
TGTGCCAGCAGCTTGGGGGACAGCCCTCACACCTTC
CASSLGDSPHTF
>TRBJ2-5|NA|NA|TRBV19
TGTGCCAGCCGCCTAGCGAACAAAGAGACCCAGTACTTC
CASRLANKETQYF
>TRBJ2-7|NA|NA|TRBV28
TGTGCCAGCAGTTTGTTTGGCGCCTCCTACGAGCAGTACTTC
CASSLFGASYEQYF
>TRBJ2-1|NA|NA|TRBV4-1
TGCGCCAGCAGCCAAGTATCAGGTTATGAGCAGTTCTTC
CASSQVSGYEQFF
>TRBJ2-3|TRBD2|NA|TRBV6-5
TGTGCCAGCAGTTACTCGCTAGCGGGGGTCACAGATACGCAGTATTTT
CASSYSLAGVTDTQYF
>TRBJ1-5|NA|NA|TRBV28
TGTGCCAGCAGAAGACGGATTGAACAGCCTAGCAATCAGCCCCAGCATTTT
CASRRRIEQPSNQPQHF